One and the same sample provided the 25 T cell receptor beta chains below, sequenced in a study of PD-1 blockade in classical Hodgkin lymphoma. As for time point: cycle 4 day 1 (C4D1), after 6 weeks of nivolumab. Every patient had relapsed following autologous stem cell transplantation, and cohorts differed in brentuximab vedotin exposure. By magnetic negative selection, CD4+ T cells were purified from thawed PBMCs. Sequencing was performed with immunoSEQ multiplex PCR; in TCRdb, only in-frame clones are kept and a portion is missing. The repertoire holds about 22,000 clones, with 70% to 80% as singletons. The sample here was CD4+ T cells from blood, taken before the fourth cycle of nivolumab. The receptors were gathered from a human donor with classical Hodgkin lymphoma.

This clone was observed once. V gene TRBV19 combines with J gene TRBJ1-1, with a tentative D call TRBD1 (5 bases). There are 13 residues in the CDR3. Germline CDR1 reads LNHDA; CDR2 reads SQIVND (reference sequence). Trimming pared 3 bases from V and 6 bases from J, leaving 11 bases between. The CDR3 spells CASSIGGAAEAFF. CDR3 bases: TGTGCCAGTAGTATTGGCGGGGCCGCTGAAGCTTTCTTT.

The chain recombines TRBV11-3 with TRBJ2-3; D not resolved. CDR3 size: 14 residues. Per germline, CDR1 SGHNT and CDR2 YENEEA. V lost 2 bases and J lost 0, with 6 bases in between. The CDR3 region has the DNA TGTGCCAGCAGCTTAACCAAGAGCACAGATACGCAGTATTTT. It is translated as CASSLTKSTDTQYF.

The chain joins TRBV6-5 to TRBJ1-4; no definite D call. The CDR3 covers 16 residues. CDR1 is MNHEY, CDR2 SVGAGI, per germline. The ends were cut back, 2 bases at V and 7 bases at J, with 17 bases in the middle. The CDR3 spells CASSYVTTGGSEKLFF. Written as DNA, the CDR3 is TGTGCCAGCAGTTACGTAACTACTGGCGGATCTGAAAAACTGTTTTTT.

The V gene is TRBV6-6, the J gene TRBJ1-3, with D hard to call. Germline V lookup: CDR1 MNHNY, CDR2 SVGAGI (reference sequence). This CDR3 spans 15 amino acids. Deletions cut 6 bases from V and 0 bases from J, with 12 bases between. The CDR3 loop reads CASSTLGLSGNTIYF. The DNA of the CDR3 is TGTGCCAGCAGCACTTTGGGCCTCTCTGGAAACACCATATATTTT.

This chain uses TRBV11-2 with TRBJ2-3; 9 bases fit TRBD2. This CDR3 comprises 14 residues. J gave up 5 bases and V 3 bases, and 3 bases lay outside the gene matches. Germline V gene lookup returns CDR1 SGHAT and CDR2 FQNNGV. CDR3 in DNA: TGTGCCAGCAGCTTTAGCGGGGGATTAGATACGCAGTATTTT. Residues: CASSFSGGLDTQYF.

The CDR3: CASSLVTGVYEQYF. The CDR3 nucleotides read TGTGCCAGCAGCTTAGTTACAGGGGTTTACGAGCAGTACTTC. The J gene is TRBJ2-7, the V gene TRBV11-2; 7 nucleotides align to TRBD1. Germline assignment: CDR1 SGHAT and CDR2 FQNNGV. This CDR3 contains 14 residues. With V trimmed by 1 base and J by 4 bases, 4 bases remained unmatched. The variable domain in full, with the rest retrieved from reference TRBV11-2 and TRBJ2-7, is EAGVAQSPRYKIIEKRQSVAFWCNPISGHATLYWYQQILGQGPKLLIQFQNNGVVDDSQLPKDRFSAERLKGVDSTLKIQPAKLEDSAVYLCASSLVTGVYEQYFGPGTRLTVT.

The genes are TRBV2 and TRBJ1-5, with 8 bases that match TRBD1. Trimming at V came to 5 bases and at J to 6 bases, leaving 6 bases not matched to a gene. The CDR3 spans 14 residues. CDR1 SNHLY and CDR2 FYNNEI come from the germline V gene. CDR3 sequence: CASSYQGASQPQHF. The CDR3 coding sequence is TGTGCCAGCAGTTACCAGGGGGCGAGTCAGCCCCAGCATTTT.

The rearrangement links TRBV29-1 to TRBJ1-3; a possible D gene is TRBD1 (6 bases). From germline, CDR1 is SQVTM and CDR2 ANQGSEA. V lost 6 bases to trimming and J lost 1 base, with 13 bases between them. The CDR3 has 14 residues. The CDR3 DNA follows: TGCAGCGTAGCCGAAACAGGGTCTGGAAACACCATATATTTT. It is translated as CSVAETGSGNTIYF.

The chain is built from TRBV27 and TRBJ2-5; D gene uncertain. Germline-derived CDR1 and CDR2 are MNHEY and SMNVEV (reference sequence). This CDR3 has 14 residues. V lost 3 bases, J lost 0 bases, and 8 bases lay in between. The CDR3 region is CASSFLSNQETQYF. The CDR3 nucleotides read TGTGCCAGCAGTTTCTTGTCGAACCAAGAGACCCAGTACTTC.

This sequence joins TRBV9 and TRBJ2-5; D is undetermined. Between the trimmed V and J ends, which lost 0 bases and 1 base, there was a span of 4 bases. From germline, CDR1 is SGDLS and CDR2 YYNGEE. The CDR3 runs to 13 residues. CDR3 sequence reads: CASSVGGQETQYF. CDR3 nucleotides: TGTGCCAGCAGCGTAGGGGGCCAAGAGACCCAGTACTTC. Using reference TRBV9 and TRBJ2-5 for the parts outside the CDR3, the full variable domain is DSGVTQTPKHLITATGQRVTLRCSPRSGDLSVYWYQQSLDQGLQFLIQYYNGEERAKGNILERFSAQQFPDLHSELNLSSLELGDSALYFCASSVGGQETQYFGPGTRLLVL.

CDR3 sequence (DNA): TGTGCCAGCCGAACGGGACTAGCGGGGGGGCTAGGGAGCGCGGCCAAAAACATTCAGTACTTC. This codes for CASRTGLAGGLGSAAKNIQYF. V is TRBV13 and J is TRBJ2-4; 16 bases are shared with TRBD2. V dropped 8 bases and J dropped 1; count of bases not matched to a gene: 17. Germline CDR1 reads PRHDT; CDR2 reads FYEKMQ (reference sequence). The CDR3 spans 21 residues.

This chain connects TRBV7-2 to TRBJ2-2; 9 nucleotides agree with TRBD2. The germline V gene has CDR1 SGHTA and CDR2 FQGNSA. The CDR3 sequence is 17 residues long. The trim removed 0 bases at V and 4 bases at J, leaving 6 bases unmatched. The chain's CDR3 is CASSLARGGGGTGELFF. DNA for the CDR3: TGTGCCAGCAGCTTAGCGCGGGGGGGCGGAGGCACCGGGGAGCTGTTTTTT.

The DNA of the CDR3 is TGTGCCAGTAGCCGCGACAGGGACGGCTATGGCTACACCTTC. Protein: CASSRDRDGYGYTF. This chain links TRBV19 with TRBJ1-2; 7 bases match TRBD1. The CDR3 runs to 14 residues. With 6 bases clipped from V and 4 bases from J, the junction kept 8 bases outside the gene matches. Germline values: CDR1 LNHDA, CDR2 SQIVND (reference sequence).

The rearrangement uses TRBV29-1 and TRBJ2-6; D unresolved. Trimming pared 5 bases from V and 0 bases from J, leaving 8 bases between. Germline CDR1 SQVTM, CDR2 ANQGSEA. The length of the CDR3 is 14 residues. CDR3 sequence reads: CSVRGTSGANVLTF. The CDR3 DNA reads TGCAGCGTTCGAGGTACCTCTGGGGCCAACGTCCTGACTTTC.

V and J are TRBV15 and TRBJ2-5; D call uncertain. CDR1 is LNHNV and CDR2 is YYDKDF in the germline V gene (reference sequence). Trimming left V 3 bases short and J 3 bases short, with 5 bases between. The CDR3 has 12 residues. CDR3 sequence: CATSRSEETQYF. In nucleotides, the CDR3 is TGTGCCACCAGCAGGTCAGAAGAGACCCAGTACTTC.

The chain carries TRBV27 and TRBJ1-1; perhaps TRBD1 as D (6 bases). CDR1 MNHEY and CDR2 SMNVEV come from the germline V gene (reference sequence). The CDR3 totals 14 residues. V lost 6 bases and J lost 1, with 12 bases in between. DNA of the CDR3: TGTGCCAGCAGATACAGGGAACAGAACACTGAAGCTTTCTTT. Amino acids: CASRYREQNTEAFF.

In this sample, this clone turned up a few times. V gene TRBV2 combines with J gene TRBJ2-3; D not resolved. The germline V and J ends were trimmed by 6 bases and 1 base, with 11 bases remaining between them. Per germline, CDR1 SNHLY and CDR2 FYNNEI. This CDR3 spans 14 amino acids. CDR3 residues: CASRRALGTDTQYF. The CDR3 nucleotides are TGTGCCAGCAGACGGGCCCTCGGCACAGATACGCAGTATTTT.

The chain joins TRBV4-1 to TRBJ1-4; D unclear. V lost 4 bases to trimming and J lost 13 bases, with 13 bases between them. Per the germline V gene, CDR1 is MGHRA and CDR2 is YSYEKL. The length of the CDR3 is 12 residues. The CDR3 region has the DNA TGCGCCAGCAGCCTGCCGCCGGGAGTACTGTTTTTT. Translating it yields CASSLPPGVLFF.

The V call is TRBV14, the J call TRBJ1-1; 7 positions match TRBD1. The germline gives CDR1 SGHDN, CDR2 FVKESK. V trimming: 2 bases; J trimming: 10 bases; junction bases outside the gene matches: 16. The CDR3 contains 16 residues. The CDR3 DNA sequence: TGTGCCAGCAGCCAACCTTTTGGGACAGAAGACTTGGGAGCTTTCTTT. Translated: CASSQPFGTEDLGAFF.

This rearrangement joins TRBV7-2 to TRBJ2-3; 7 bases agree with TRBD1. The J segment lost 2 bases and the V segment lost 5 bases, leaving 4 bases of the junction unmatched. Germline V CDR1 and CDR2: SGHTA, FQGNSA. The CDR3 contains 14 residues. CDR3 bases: TGTGCCAGCAGCCCGGGACAGTACACAGATACGCAGTATTTT. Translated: CASSPGQYTDTQYF.

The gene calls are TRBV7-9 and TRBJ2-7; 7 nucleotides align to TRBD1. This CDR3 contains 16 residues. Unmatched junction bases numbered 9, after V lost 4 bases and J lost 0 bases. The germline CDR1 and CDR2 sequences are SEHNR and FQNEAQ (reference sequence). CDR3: CASSWVGQPNSYEQYF. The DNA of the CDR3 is TGTGCCAGCAGCTGGGTGGGACAGCCAAACTCCTACGAGCAGTACTTC.

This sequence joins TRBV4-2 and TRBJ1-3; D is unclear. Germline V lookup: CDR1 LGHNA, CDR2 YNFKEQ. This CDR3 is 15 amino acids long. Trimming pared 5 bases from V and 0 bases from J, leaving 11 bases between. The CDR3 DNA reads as TGTGCCAGCAGCTTGTACAAGCGCTCTGGAAACACCATATATTTT. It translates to CASSLYKRSGNTIYF.

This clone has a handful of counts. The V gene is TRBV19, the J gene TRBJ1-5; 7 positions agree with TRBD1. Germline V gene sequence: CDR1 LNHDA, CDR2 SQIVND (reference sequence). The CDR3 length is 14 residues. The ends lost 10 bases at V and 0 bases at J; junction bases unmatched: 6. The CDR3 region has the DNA TGTGCCACCCGGACAGGTCTTAGCAATCAGCCCCAGCATTTT. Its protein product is CATRTGLSNQPQHF. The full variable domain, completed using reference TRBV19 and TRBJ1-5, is DGGITQSPKYLFRKEGQNVTLSCEQNLNHDAMYWYRQDPGQGLRLIYYSQIVNDFQKGDIAEGYSVSREKKESFPLTVTSAQKNPTAFYLCATRTGLSNQPQHFGDGTRLSIL.

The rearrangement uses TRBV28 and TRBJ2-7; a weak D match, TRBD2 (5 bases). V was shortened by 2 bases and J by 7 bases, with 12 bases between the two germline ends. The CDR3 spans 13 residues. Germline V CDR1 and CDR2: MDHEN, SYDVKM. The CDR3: CASSLIGSGEQYF. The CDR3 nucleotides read TGTGCCAGCAGTTTAATAGGGTCGGGAGAGCAGTACTTC.

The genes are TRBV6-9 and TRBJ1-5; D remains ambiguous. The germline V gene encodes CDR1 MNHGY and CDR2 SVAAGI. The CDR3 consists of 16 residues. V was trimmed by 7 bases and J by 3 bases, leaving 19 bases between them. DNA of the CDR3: TGTGCCAGCACCCCCCCCGGGGTAGGGTCCAATCAGCCCCAGCATTTT. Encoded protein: CASTPPGVGSNQPQHF.